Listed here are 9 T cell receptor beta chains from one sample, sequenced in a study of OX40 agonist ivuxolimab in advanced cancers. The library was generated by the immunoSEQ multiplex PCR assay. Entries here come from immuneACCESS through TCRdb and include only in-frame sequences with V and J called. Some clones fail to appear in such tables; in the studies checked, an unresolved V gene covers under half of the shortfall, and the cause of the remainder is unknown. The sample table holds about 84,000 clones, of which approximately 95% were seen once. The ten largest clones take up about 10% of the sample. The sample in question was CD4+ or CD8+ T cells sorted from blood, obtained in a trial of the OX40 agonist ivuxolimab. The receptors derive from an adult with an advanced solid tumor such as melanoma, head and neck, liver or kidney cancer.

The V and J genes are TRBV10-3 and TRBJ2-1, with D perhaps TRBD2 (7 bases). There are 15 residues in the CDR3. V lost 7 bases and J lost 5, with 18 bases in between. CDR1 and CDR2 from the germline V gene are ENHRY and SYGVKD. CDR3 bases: TGTGCCATCACCCGAGGGGGGGAGGGCCACAATGAGCAGTTCTTC. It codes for CAITRGGEGHNEQFF.

CDR3 in DNA: TGCAGCGTTGAACGGCTAGCGGGAGGGCCGACAGATACGCAGTATTTT. Translated, it gives CSVERLAGGPTDTQYF. The chain is built from TRBV29-1 and TRBJ2-3; TRBD2 matches 12 bases. Germline CDR1 SQVTM, CDR2 ANQGSEA. This CDR3 has 16 amino acids. The J segment lost 3 bases and the V segment lost 2 bases, leaving 6 bases of the junction unmatched.

The CDR3 here is CASSLSGTGNTEAFF. The CDR3 DNA sequence: TGTGCCAGCAGCTTATCCGGGACAGGGAACACTGAAGCTTTCTTT. This chain connects TRBV7-2 to TRBJ1-1; TRBD1 agrees at 8 bases. CDR3 length: 15 residues. The V gene end was trimmed by 2 bases and the J gene end by 1 base; junction bases not matched to a gene: 3. In germline, CDR1 is SGHTA, CDR2 FQGNSA.

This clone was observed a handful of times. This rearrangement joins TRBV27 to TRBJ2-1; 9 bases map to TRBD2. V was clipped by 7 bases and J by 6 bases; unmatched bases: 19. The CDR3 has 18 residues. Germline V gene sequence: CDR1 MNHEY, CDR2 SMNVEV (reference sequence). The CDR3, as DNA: TGTGCCAGCAAACCCGACCCCTTAGCGGGAGTTGCCCTCAATGAGCAGTTCTTC. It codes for CASKPDPLAGVALNEQFF.

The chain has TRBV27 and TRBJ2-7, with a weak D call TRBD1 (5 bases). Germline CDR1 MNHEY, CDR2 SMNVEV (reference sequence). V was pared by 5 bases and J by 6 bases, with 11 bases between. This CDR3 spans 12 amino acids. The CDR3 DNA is TGTGCCAGCAGTCCAAACCAGGGCGAGCAGTACTTC. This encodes CASSPNQGEQYF.

The CDR3 reads CASSLYTTSGTGELFF. In nucleotides, the CDR3 is TGTGCCAGCAGTTTATATACCACTAGCGGGACCGGGGAGCTGTTTTTT. This chain links TRBV27 with TRBJ2-2, with 9 bases lining up with TRBD2. Germline lookup yields CDR1 MNHEY and CDR2 SMNVEV (reference sequence). The CDR3 covers 16 residues. V shed 1 base, J shed 5 bases, and the junction held 5 bases outside the gene matches.

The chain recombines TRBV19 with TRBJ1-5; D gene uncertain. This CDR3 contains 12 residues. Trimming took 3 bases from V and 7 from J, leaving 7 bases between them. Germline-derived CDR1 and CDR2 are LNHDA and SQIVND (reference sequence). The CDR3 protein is CASSMSIQPQHF. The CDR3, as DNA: TGTGCCAGTAGTATGAGTATACAGCCCCAGCATTTT. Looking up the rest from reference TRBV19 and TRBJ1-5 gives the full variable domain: DGGITQSPKYLFRKEGQNVTLSCEQNLNHDAMYWYRQDPGQGLRLIYYSQIVNDFQKGDIAEGYSVSREKKESFPLTVTSAQKNPTAFYLCASSMSIQPQHFGDGTRLSIL.

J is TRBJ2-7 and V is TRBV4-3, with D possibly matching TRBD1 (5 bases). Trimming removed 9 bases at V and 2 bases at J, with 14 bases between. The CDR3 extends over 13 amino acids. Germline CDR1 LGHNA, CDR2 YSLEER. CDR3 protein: CASSPGPTYEQYF. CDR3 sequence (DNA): TGCGCCAGTTCCCCAGGGCCCACCTACGAGCAGTACTTC.

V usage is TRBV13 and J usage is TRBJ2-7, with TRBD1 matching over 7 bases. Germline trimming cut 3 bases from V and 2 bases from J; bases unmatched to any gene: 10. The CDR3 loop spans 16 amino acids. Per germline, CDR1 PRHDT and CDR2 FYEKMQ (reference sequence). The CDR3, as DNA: TGTGCCAGCAGCTTGACGAACAGGGGTCCAACCTACGAGCAGTACTTC. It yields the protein CASSLTNRGPTYEQYF.